This TCR beta chain was captured in a study of shared clonotypes between healthy human individuals. Study-level background: Contributing individuals were two females and three males aged 18 to 49. Study observations and caveats: For sorted subsets, rarefaction showed incomplete sequencing despite large depth.

Remarks on this clone: Its specificity is unknown.

Looked up from germline, CDR1 is SNHLY and CDR2 is FYNNEI. The CDR3 loop spans 13 amino acids. Deletions cut 3 bases from V and 2 bases from J, with 7 bases between. Profiling relied on immunoSEQ multiplex PCR, and the TCRdb table lists in-frame clones only, not all of them. The table records about 2,500,000 clones, over 85% of them present only once. Sequenced: naive CD4+ T cells sorted from blood. Subset reported: CD45RA+ positively selected. This clonotype was sampled from a young man in good health. The J gene is TRBJ2-5, the V gene TRBV2, with D unresolved. The CDR3 spells CASSDRIQETQYF. CDR3 in DNA: TGTGCCAGCAGTGACAGGATACAAGAGACCCAGTACTTC.